The 5 T cell receptor beta chains reported below all come from one sample, sequenced in a study of T cell repertoires in cytomegalovirus infection. One entry per CDR3 protein results from TCRdb running MiXCR on the reads. The sample has roughly 320,000 distinct CDR3 sequences, roughly a tenth seen once. The specimen was PBMCs. These receptor sequences come from a human donor in good health (CMV status not recorded). Some clones in this sample may be carry-over from other donors' samples.

This clonotype came up many times. The J gene is TRBJ2-5, the V gene TRBV28, with TRBD2 identical over 13 bases. The CDR3 spans 16 residues. Germline V gene sequence: CDR1 MDHEN, CDR2 SYDVKM. The ends lost 2 bases at V and 2 bases at J; junction bases unmatched: 2. In nucleotides, the CDR3 is TGTGCCAGCAGTTTAGGACTAGCGGGGGCACAAGAGACCCAGTACTTC. This codes for CASSLGLAGAQETQYF. Together with reference TRBV28 and TRBJ2-5, the CDR3 gives the full variable domain: DVKVTQSSRYLVKRTGEKVFLECVQDMDHENMFWYRQDPGLGLRLIYFSYDVKMKEKGDIPEGYSVSREKKERFSLILESASTNQTSMYLCASSLGLAGAQETQYFGPGTRLLVL.

This clonotype was counted ten times or more. This sequence joins TRBV20-1 and TRBJ2-7; weak D call: TRBD1 (6 bases). CDR3 length: 12 amino acids. V lost 3 bases and J lost 1, with 7 bases in between. Germline values: CDR1 DFQATT, CDR2 SNEGSKA (reference sequence). Here the CDR3 DNA reads TGCAGTGCTAGTCAGGGGTCCTACGAGCAGTACTTC. Its translation is CSASQGSYEQYF.

This clonotype has a count of ten or more. V gene TRBV15 combines with J gene TRBJ1-3; no definite D call. The length of the CDR3 is 11 residues. Trimming stripped 11 bases from V and 1 base from J, with 6 bases between. Per the germline V gene, CDR1 is LNHNV and CDR2 is YYDKDF (reference sequence). CDR3 residues: CAAGSGNTIYF. In DNA, the CDR3 is TGTGCCGCGGGATCTGGAAACACCATATATTTT.

This clonotype was seen only a few times. The V call is TRBV2, the J call TRBJ1-5; TRBD1 matches 7 bases. The CDR3 has 15 amino acids. The germline V gene encodes CDR1 SNHLY and CDR2 FYNNEI. J gave up 2 bases and V 6 bases, and 7 bases lay outside the gene matches. The CDR3 sequence: CASRERQGGNQPQHF. As DNA, the CDR3 is TGTGCCAGCAGGGAGAGACAGGGAGGCAATCAGCCCCAGCATTTT.

This clonotype was seen many times. The rearrangement links TRBV6-2 or TRBV6-3 to TRBJ2-1; D may correspond to TRBD1 or TRBD2 (5 bases each). The V gene's germline CDR1 is MNHEY and CDR2 SVGEGT. There are 16 residues in the CDR3. Trimming cost V 2 bases and J 0 bases, with 11 bases left between them. The CDR3 loop is CASSYVEGSSYNEQFF. Written as DNA, the CDR3 is TGTGCCAGCAGTTACGTTGAGGGGAGCTCCTACAATGAGCAGTTCTTC.